Sequencing of this T cell receptor (beta chain) was carried out in a study of blood T cells in healthy people across ages. Details on this clonotype: As yet, its antigen is unknown.

The use of a sample-barcoded 5' primer and a J-beta primer mix characterized a second PCR of roughly 6 to 11 cycles. Using its own MiXCR run on the 5' RACE reads, TCRdb lists one record per CDR3 protein. The sample consists of hundreds of thousands of distinct CDR3 sequences, around 45% of them appearing once. CDR3 length: 16 residues. Germline CDR1 is SGHDT and CDR2 is YYEEEE. Trimming left V 3 bases short and J 5 bases short, with 15 bases between. Study outcomes and limitations: As age increased, TCR beta diversity per million T cells fell in a roughly linear fashion.

The sequence was collected from a man in his sixties in good health. Input material: blood. The chain couples TRBV5-6 to TRBJ1-6, with D unresolved. In DNA, the CDR3 is TGTGCCAGCAGCTCAAGGTCGCGGCTCAATAATTCACCCCTCCACTTT. Amino acids: CASSSRSRLNNSPLHF.